This entry describes one T cell receptor (beta chain). Clones were read by immunoSEQ multiplex PCR, and TCRdb kept only the in-frame ones, dropping some. The sample lists tens of thousands of clones, over 60% occurring once. In germline, CDR1 is WSHSY, CDR2 SAAADI. V gave up 4 bases and J gave up 4 bases, with 13 bases separating them. This CDR3 contains 14 residues. This sample was taken from a study of blood T cell repertoires in COVID-19. As for the study in general: Acute and convalescent COVID-19 specimens originated in the United States, Italy and Spain. Sources were T cells, B-cell-depleted T cells, or PBMCs; the material itself was cDNA or gDNA.

This sequence was found in a woman older than 75 with active or convalescent COVID-19. Sample: peripheral blood. The chain links TRBV10-2 to TRBJ1-2; D possibly corresponds to TRBD1 (6 bases). The CDR3 region has the DNA TGCGCCAGCAGTGGGGGGCCCGAGGGCTATGGCTACACCTTC. The encoded protein is CASSGGPEGYGYTF.